These T cell receptor beta chains were read from a single sample in a study of T-cell memory formation after mild COVID-19. TCRdb reprocessed the 5' RACE reads with MiXCR, giving one entry per CDR3 protein. The repertoire holds approximately 89,000 distinct CDR3 sequences, roughly 12% seen once, with around 41% in the top ten. Sequenced material: PBMCs or a T cell subset sorted from them (not recorded which). These receptor sequences come from a man between 18 and 29 years old who had mild COVID-19 (a few samples of this study predate the infection). Cell type and time point are not known. Both conserved end residues are part of each CDR3. The D gene is left open where the match is weak. The listing skips clone size in some rows; elsewhere it reads once, few, many or a size class.

j_call: TRBJ1-4; v_call: TRBV4-1; d_call: -; clone_size: few; cdr3_aa: CASSQAGSRKLFF; cdr3_nt: TGCGCCAGCAGCCAAGCGGGATCCCGAAAACTGTTTTTT
j_call: TRBJ2-2; v_call: TRBV6-5; d_call: TRBD1; clone_size: many; cdr3_aa: CASRDDDRAGELFF; cdr3_nt: TGTGCCAGCAGGGATGACGACAGGGCCGGGGAGCTGTTTTTT
j_call: TRBJ2-1; v_call: TRBV6-5; d_call: -; clone_size: once; cdr3_aa: CASSSGRNEQFF; cdr3_nt: TGTGCCAGCAGTTCGGGGAGAAATGAGCAGTTCTTC
j_call: TRBJ1-6; v_call: TRBV20-1; d_call: TRBD1; clone_size: -; cdr3_aa: CSASSGQGASPLHF; cdr3_nt: TGCAGTGCTAGTTCGGGACAGGGGGCTTCACCCCTCCACTTT
j_call: TRBJ1-3; v_call: TRBV6-5; d_call: -; clone_size: -; cdr3_aa: CASLQGNTIYF; cdr3_nt: TGTGCCAGCTTACAAGGAAACACCATATATTTT
j_call: TRBJ1-5; v_call: TRBV10-3; d_call: -; clone_size: -; cdr3_aa: CAISEPDIYSNQPQHF; cdr3_nt: TGTGCCATCAGTGAGCCGGACATTTATAGCAATCAGCCCCAGCATTTT
j_call: TRBJ2-1; v_call: TRBV6-5; d_call: TRBD2; clone_size: -; cdr3_aa: CASSTGTSFLF; cdr3_nt: TGTGCCAGCAGCACCGGGACTAGTTTTCTCTTC
j_call: TRBJ2-3; v_call: TRBV29-1; d_call: -; clone_size: many; cdr3_aa: CSGASRGRDTQYF; cdr3_nt: TGCAGCGGGGCTTCGCGGGGCCGGGATACGCAGTATTTT
j_call: TRBJ2-2; v_call: TRBV6-6; d_call: -; clone_size: -; cdr3_aa: CASSDGFGGTGELFF; cdr3_nt: TGTGCCAGCAGTGACGGTTTTGGTGGCACCGGGGAGCTGTTTTTT
j_call: TRBJ2-1; v_call: TRBV7-9; d_call: TRBD2; clone_size: few; cdr3_aa: CASSFGTSGGPEQFF; cdr3_nt: TGTGCCAGCAGCTTCGGGACTAGCGGGGGTCCAGAACAGTTCTTC
j_call: TRBJ2-1; v_call: TRBV4-1; d_call: TRBD2; clone_size: -; cdr3_aa: CASSRGLAGNNEQFF; cdr3_nt: TGCGCCAGCAGCCGAGGACTAGCGGGGAACAATGAGCAGTTCTTC
j_call: TRBJ2-5; v_call: TRBV4-3; d_call: TRBD1; clone_size: many; cdr3_aa: CASSQAQGVGETQYF; cdr3_nt: TGCGCCAGCAGCCAAGCACAGGGGGTCGGGGAGACCCAGTACTTC
j_call: TRBJ2-2; v_call: TRBV27; d_call: TRBD1; clone_size: few; cdr3_aa: CASSLGTGGYTGELFF; cdr3_nt: TGTGCCAGCAGTTTAGGGACAGGGGGGTACACCGGGGAGCTGTTTTTT
j_call: TRBJ2-7; v_call: TRBV5-1; d_call: TRBD1; clone_size: many; cdr3_aa: CASRGTVDYEQYF; cdr3_nt: TGCGCCAGTAGAGGGACAGTAGACTACGAGCAGTACTTC
j_call: TRBJ2-3; v_call: TRBV7-2; d_call: TRBD2; clone_size: -; cdr3_aa: CASSHSGGRADTQYF; cdr3_nt: TGTGCCAGCAGCCACAGCGGGGGCCGGGCAGATACGCAGTATTTT
j_call: TRBJ2-5; v_call: TRBV19; d_call: TRBD1; clone_size: -; cdr3_aa: CATSTGPTQYF; cdr3_nt: TGTGCCACGTCGACAGGGCCGACCCAGTACTTC
j_call: TRBJ2-1; v_call: TRBV24-1; d_call: -; clone_size: many; cdr3_aa: CATSDAQSGIGNEQFF; cdr3_nt: TGTGCCACCAGTGATGCCCAATCGGGGATTGGGAATGAGCAGTTCTTC
j_call: TRBJ2-7; v_call: TRBV27; d_call: -; clone_size: -; cdr3_aa: CASSFLSYEQYF; cdr3_nt: TGTGCCAGCAGTTTCCTCTCCTACGAGCAGTACTTC
j_call: TRBJ2-7; v_call: TRBV4-1; d_call: TRBD2; clone_size: few; cdr3_aa: CASSQTSGGSYEQYF; cdr3_nt: TGCGCCAGCAGCCAAACATCGGGAGGCTCCTACGAGCAGTACTTC
j_call: TRBJ1-5; v_call: TRBV5-1; d_call: -; clone_size: many; cdr3_aa: CASSPPPLVWGPRTSNQPQHF; cdr3_nt: TGCGCCAGCAGCCCTCCCCCCCTGGTCTGGGGACCCCGTACAAGCAATCAGCCCCAGCATTTT
j_call: TRBJ2-1; v_call: TRBV18; d_call: TRBD1; clone_size: -; cdr3_aa: CASSPRDRVYNEQFF; cdr3_nt: TGTGCCAGCTCACCTCGGGACAGGGTATACAATGAGCAGTTCTTC
j_call: TRBJ2-5; v_call: TRBV20-1; d_call: TRBD2; clone_size: many; cdr3_aa: CSARLPGLAGGPEETQYF; cdr3_nt: TGCAGTGCTAGACTTCCCGGACTAGCGGGGGGGCCGGAGGAGACCCAGTACTTC
j_call: TRBJ2-1; v_call: TRBV20-1; d_call: -; clone_size: few; cdr3_aa: CSARDRASSYNEQFF; cdr3_nt: TGCAGTGCTAGAGATCGAGCTAGCTCCTACAATGAGCAGTTCTTC
j_call: TRBJ1-2; v_call: TRBV12-3/TRBV12-4; d_call: -; clone_size: many; cdr3_aa: CASSYGPTANYGYTF; cdr3_nt: TGTGCCAGCAGTTACGGGCCTACGGCTAACTATGGCTACACCTTC
j_call: TRBJ1-5; v_call: TRBV9; d_call: TRBD1; clone_size: few; cdr3_aa: CASSGQGRDQPQHF; cdr3_nt: TGTGCCAGCAGCGGACAGGGAAGGGATCAGCCCCAGCATTTT
j_call: TRBJ2-7; v_call: TRBV19; d_call: -; clone_size: few; cdr3_aa: CASSMYPGYEQYF; cdr3_nt: TGTGCCAGTAGTATGTACCCTGGCTACGAGCAGTACTTC
j_call: TRBJ2-1; v_call: TRBV20-1; d_call: -; clone_size: few; cdr3_aa: CSARDPGSPYNEQFF; cdr3_nt: TGCAGTGCTAGAGATCCGGGATCCCCCTACAATGAGCAGTTCTTC
j_call: TRBJ2-7; v_call: TRBV6-2/TRBV6-3; d_call: -; clone_size: -; cdr3_aa: CATQAWGYEQYF; cdr3_nt: TGTGCCACCCAGGCCTGGGGCTACGAGCAGTACTTC
j_call: TRBJ1-1; v_call: TRBV6-1; d_call: TRBD1; clone_size: -; cdr3_aa: CASSATGDWTEAFF; cdr3_nt: TGTGCCAGCAGTGCAACAGGGGACTGGACTGAAGCTTTCTTT
j_call: TRBJ2-1; v_call: TRBV6-5; d_call: -; clone_size: many; cdr3_aa: CASSYSVNNEQFF; cdr3_nt: TGTGCCAGCAGTTACTCCGTGAACAATGAGCAGTTCTTC
j_call: TRBJ2-3; v_call: TRBV4-2; d_call: TRBD2; clone_size: few; cdr3_aa: CASSPEAGGWDTQYF; cdr3_nt: TGTGCCAGCAGCCCCGAGGCGGGGGGGTGGGATACGCAGTATTTT
j_call: TRBJ2-3; v_call: TRBV6-5; d_call: -; clone_size: few; cdr3_aa: CASSYGGSTDTQYF; cdr3_nt: TGTGCCAGCAGTTATGGCGGGAGCACAGATACGCAGTATTTT
j_call: TRBJ2-1; v_call: TRBV4-1; d_call: -; clone_size: few; cdr3_aa: CASSQSKDEQFF; cdr3_nt: TGCGCCAGCAGCCAGTCAAAGGATGAGCAGTTCTTC
j_call: TRBJ2-3; v_call: TRBV7-6; d_call: TRBD2; clone_size: few; cdr3_aa: CATAGGGGRDTQYF; cdr3_nt: TGTGCCACCGCCGGCGGGGGAGGGCGAGATACGCAGTATTTT
j_call: TRBJ2-3; v_call: TRBV4-3; d_call: TRBD1; clone_size: few; cdr3_aa: CASSEGTARNTDTQYF; cdr3_nt: TGCGCCAGCAGCGAGGGGACAGCTAGAAACACAGATACGCAGTATTTT
j_call: TRBJ1-5; v_call: TRBV4-2; d_call: -; clone_size: few; cdr3_aa: CASSQELAQPQHF; cdr3_nt: TGTGCCAGCAGCCAAGAATTAGCGCAGCCCCAGCATTTT
j_call: TRBJ2-3; v_call: TRBV4-2; d_call: -; clone_size: -; cdr3_aa: CASSQGSGLFDTQYF; cdr3_nt: TGTGCCAGCAGCCAAGGGAGCGGTTTGTTCGATACGCAGTATTTT
j_call: TRBJ1-1; v_call: TRBV27; d_call: -; clone_size: many; cdr3_aa: CASSWTGNTEAFF; cdr3_nt: TGTGCCAGCAGTTGGACGGGGAACACTGAAGCTTTCTTT
j_call: TRBJ2-3; v_call: TRBV12-3/TRBV12-4; d_call: TRBD2; clone_size: -; cdr3_aa: CASSSTSVDTQYF; cdr3_nt: TGTGCCAGCAGTTCTACTAGCGTGGATACGCAGTATTTT
j_call: TRBJ2-7; v_call: TRBV7-9; d_call: -; clone_size: many; cdr3_aa: CASSFGGRSSYEQYF; cdr3_nt: TGTGCCAGCAGCTTTGGGGGACGGAGCTCCTACGAGCAGTACTTC
j_call: TRBJ2-7; v_call: TRBV25-1; d_call: TRBD2; clone_size: -; cdr3_aa: CASSAAGGTYEQYF; cdr3_nt: TGTGCCAGCAGTGCAGCGGGGGGAACCTACGAGCAGTACTTC
j_call: TRBJ1-2; v_call: TRBV7-9; d_call: -; clone_size: many; cdr3_aa: CASSLGGYTF; cdr3_nt: TGTGCCAGCAGCTTAGGCGGCTACACCTTC
j_call: TRBJ2-1; v_call: TRBV12-3/TRBV12-4; d_call: TRBD2; clone_size: medium-sized; cdr3_aa: CASTRASGGAGEQFF; cdr3_nt: TGTGCCAGCACCCGGGCTAGCGGGGGGGCCGGTGAGCAGTTCTTC
j_call: TRBJ2-3; v_call: TRBV12-3/TRBV12-4; d_call: TRBD2; clone_size: few; cdr3_aa: CASSLRTSGGVSDTQYF; cdr3_nt: TGTGCCAGCAGTTTACGGACTAGCGGGGGGGTCTCAGATACGCAGTATTTT
j_call: TRBJ2-7; v_call: TRBV29-1; d_call: TRBD1; clone_size: -; cdr3_aa: CSAMRQGGEQYF; cdr3_nt: TGCAGCGCAATGCGACAGGGGGGTGAGCAGTACTTC
j_call: TRBJ2-3; v_call: TRBV12-3/TRBV12-4; d_call: -; clone_size: few; cdr3_aa: CASSSGLWPLTIPPRALPDTQYF; cdr3_nt: TGTGCCAGCAGTTCCGGGCTCTGGCCCCTCACTATACCCCCCAGAGCCCTTCCGGATACGCAGTATTTT
j_call: TRBJ1-1; v_call: TRBV4-3; d_call: TRBD1; clone_size: -; cdr3_aa: CASSQVAGGTEAFF; cdr3_nt: TGCGCCAGCAGCCAAGTGGCAGGGGGCACTGAAGCTTTCTTT
j_call: TRBJ2-6; v_call: TRBV4-2; d_call: -; clone_size: many; cdr3_aa: CASSQDTGSGANVLTF; cdr3_nt: TGTGCCAGCAGCCAAGATACCGGCTCTGGGGCCAACGTCCTGACTTTC
j_call: TRBJ2-1; v_call: TRBV12-3/TRBV12-4; d_call: -; clone_size: many; cdr3_aa: CASSSPTSSYNEQFF; cdr3_nt: TGTGCCAGCAGTTCCCCCACGAGTTCCTACAATGAGCAGTTCTTC
j_call: TRBJ2-3; v_call: TRBV9; d_call: TRBD2; clone_size: -; cdr3_aa: CASSVASGGTDTQYF; cdr3_nt: TGTGCCAGCAGCGTAGCCAGCGGGGGTACAGATACGCAGTATTTT
j_call: TRBJ2-1; v_call: TRBV3-1; d_call: -; clone_size: many; cdr3_aa: CARFVQSLINEQFF; cdr3_nt: TGTGCCAGGTTCGTACAGTCCCTAATCAATGAGCAGTTCTTC
j_call: TRBJ1-3; v_call: TRBV7-9; d_call: -; clone_size: -; cdr3_aa: CASSGSNSGNTIYF; cdr3_nt: TGTGCCAGCAGCGGTAGTAACTCTGGAAACACCATATATTTT
j_call: TRBJ2-7; v_call: TRBV10-3; d_call: -; clone_size: -; cdr3_aa: CAISDLSYEQYF; cdr3_nt: TGTGCCATCAGTGACCTGAGTTACGAGCAGTACTTC
j_call: TRBJ1-1; v_call: TRBV5-1; d_call: TRBD1; clone_size: -; cdr3_aa: CASSPRGQGAYEAFF; cdr3_nt: TGCGCCAGCAGCCCTAGGGGGCAGGGAGCCTATGAAGCTTTCTTT